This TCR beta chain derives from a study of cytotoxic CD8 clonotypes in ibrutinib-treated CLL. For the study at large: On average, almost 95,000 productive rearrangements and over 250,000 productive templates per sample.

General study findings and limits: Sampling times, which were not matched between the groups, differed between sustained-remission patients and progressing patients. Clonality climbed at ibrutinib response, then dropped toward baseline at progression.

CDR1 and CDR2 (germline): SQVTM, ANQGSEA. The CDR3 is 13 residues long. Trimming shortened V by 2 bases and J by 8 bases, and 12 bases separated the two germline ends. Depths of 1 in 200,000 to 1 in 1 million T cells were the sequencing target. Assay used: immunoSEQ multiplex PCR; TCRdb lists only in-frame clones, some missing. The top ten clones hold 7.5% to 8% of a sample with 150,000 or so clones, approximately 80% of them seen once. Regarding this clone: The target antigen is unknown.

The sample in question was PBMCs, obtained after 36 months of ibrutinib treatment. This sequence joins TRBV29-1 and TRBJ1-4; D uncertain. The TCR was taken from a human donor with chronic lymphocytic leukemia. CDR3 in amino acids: CSVEPSSSEKLFF. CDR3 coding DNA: TGCAGCGTTGAACCCAGTTCAAGCGAAAAACTGTTTTTT. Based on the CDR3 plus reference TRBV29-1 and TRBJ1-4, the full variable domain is SAVISQKPSRDICQRGTSLTIQCQVDSQVTMMFWYRQQPGQSLTLIATANQGSEATYESGFVIDKFPISRPNLTFSTLTVSNMSPEDSSIYLCSVEPSSSEKLFFGSGTQLSVL.